Listed below are T cell receptor beta chains from one sample, sequenced in a study of blood T cells in healthy people across ages. TCRdb called the 5' RACE reads again in MiXCR, with one record for every CDR3 protein. The top ten hold about a fifth of the sample, which has about 970,000 distinct CDR3 sequences, roughly 50% seen once. The sequenced material came from blood. The receptors come from a woman aged 60-75 years in good health. CDR3s include the opening cysteine and the closing phenylalanine or tryptophan. A D gene is named only where the DNA matches it firmly. Where a row states a size, it is once, few, many or the class of an expanded clone; other rows omit it.

cdr3_length	clone_size	j_call	v_call	d_call	cdr3_nt	cdr3_aa
17	NA	TRBJ1-2	TRBV4-1	TRBD1	TGCGCCAGCAGCCCTTTATTCCAGGGGGATGCGAACTATGGCTACACCTTC	CASSPLFQGDANYGYTF
13	NA	TRBJ1-1	TRBV7-2	TRBD1	TGTGCCAGCAACCCACAGGGGTACACTGAAGCTTTCTTT	CASNPQGYTEAFF
16	few	TRBJ2-1	TRBV11-2	TRBD2	TGTGCCAGCAGCTTAGTCGGGACTAGCGTTAACAATGAGCAGTTCTTC	CASSLVGTSVNNEQFF
14	few	TRBJ2-7	TRBV4-2	NA	TGTGCCAGCAGCCAAGTGACTAGTAACTACGAGCAGTACTTC	CASSQVTSNYEQYF
14	few	TRBJ2-7	TRBV20-1	NA	TGCAGTGCTAGAGATCCCGATAAGCACTTCGAGCAGTACTTC	CSARDPDKHFEQYF
18	NA	TRBJ2-1	TRBV9	TRBD2	TGTGCCAGCAGCGCACGGCGGGGACTAGCGGGAGACAGGACGGGGCAGTTCTTC	CASSARRGLAGDRTGQFF
13	few	TRBJ2-1	TRBV10-3	TRBD2	TGTGCCATCGAGCGGGAGCCGGGCAATGAGCAGTTCTTC	CAIEREPGNEQFF
14	few	TRBJ2-1	TRBV13	NA	TGTGCCAGCAAACGGGACACCGACTACAATGAGCAGTTCTTC	CASKRDTDYNEQFF
16	few	TRBJ2-7	TRBV14	NA	TGTGCCAGCAGCCAAGAAGCCCGGGGCAGGGGTTACGAGCAGTACTTC	CASSQEARGRGYEQYF
12	NA	TRBJ2-3	TRBV6-2/TRBV6-3	TRBD2	TGTGCCAGCAGTAATAGCGGGGGGACGCAGTATTTT	CASSNSGGTQYF
17	NA	TRBJ2-1	TRBV21-1	NA	TGTGCCAGCAGCAAACGCCGAAGACTAGTCTTGAACAATGAGCAGTTCTTC	CASSKRRRLVLNNEQFF
13	NA	TRBJ2-5	TRBV25-1	NA	TGTGCCAGTAGGGGGTCACACCAAGAGACCCAGTACTTC	CASRGSHQETQYF
16	NA	TRBJ2-4	TRBV5-5	NA	TGTGCCAGCAGCTTACCTCTTAGGGGGGCCAAAAACATTCAGTACTTC	CASSLPLRGAKNIQYF
13	NA	TRBJ1-1	TRBV5-1	NA	TGCGCCAGCAGCGTGGCCACAGGGACTGAAGCTTTCTTT	CASSVATGTEAFF
13	few	TRBJ2-7	TRBV20-1	TRBD1	TGCAGTGCTGACCGGGACAGCTCCTACGAGCAGTACTTC	CSADRDSSYEQYF
16	NA	TRBJ2-7	TRBV11-2	NA	TGTGCCAGCAGCCCACGGGGTTCCCGCTCCTACAATGAGCAGTACTTC	CASSPRGSRSYNEQYF
13	few	TRBJ1-1	TRBV29-1	NA	TGCAGCGTTGGAGTTGGGGAAATCCCTGAAGCTTTCTTT	CSVGVGEIPEAFF
11	NA	TRBJ2-7	TRBV20-1	NA	TGCAGTGCTAGTCGAGGGTTCGAGCAGTACTTC	CSASRGFEQYF
16	NA	TRBJ2-1	TRBV20-1	TRBD2	TGCGGTGCTAGAGCCTTACTAGCGACGGGTTACAATGAGCAGTTCTTC	CGARALLATGYNEQFF
14	NA	TRBJ1-2	TRBV5-1	NA	TGCGCCAGCAGCTTCGATCACAGGCCTTATGGCTACACCTTC	CASSFDHRPYGYTF
13	NA	TRBJ2-7	TRBV6-6	NA	TGTGCCAGCAGTCGCCTCGAGACAGCCGAGCAGTACTTC	CASSRLETAEQYF
14	NA	TRBJ2-3	TRBV6-6	NA	TGTGCCAGCAGTTATTCACTAGCAAAAGATGCGCAGTATTTT	CASSYSLAKDAQYF
12	NA	TRBJ1-5	TRBV29-1	NA	TGCAGCGTTGGATTTCCGGGGGGAGACCAGCATTTT	CSVGFPGGDQHF
13	few	TRBJ2-3	TRBV11-3	TRBD2	TGTGCCAGCAAGGCGGGAGTGGCAGATACGCAGTATTTT	CASKAGVADTQYF
16	NA	TRBJ1-2	TRBV27	NA	TGTGCCAGCAGTTTATCATTCCCCTCCGACGGGTACGGCTACACCTTC	CASSLSFPSDGYGYTF
14	few	TRBJ2-7	TRBV6-6	NA	TGTGCCAGCAGTTACGGAAGTTTGGGTAACGAGCAGTACTTC	CASSYGSLGNEQYF
14	NA	TRBJ1-1	TRBV3-1	NA	TGTGCCAGCAGCCAAGATCCCCTCAACACTGAAGCTTTCTTT	CASSQDPLNTEAFF
17	NA	TRBJ2-5	TRBV28	TRBD1	TGTGCCAGCACCCCCGGGACAACAGGGGTTACGGGAGAGACCCAGTACTTC	CASTPGTTGVTGETQYF
16	NA	TRBJ2-2	TRBV4-1	TRBD1	TGCGCCAGCAGCCCCGGACAGGGGTTGAACACCGGGGAGCTGTTTTTT	CASSPGQGLNTGELFF
14	few	TRBJ2-7	TRBV6-2/TRBV6-3	NA	TGTGCCAGCACCACCGCTAGGACACCCTACGAGCAGTACTTC	CASTTARTPYEQYF
13	NA	TRBJ2-3	TRBV9	NA	TGTGCCAGCAGCGGTGCGGGACAGGATACGCAGTATTTT	CASSGAGQDTQYF
17	few	TRBJ1-2	TRBV3-1	NA	TGTGCCAGCAGCCAAGACTTCTCGGGACGGGGCGACTATGGCTACACCTTC	CASSQDFSGRGDYGYTF
13	NA	TRBJ2-3	TRBV9	NA	TGTGCCAGCAGCGTAGCTACCGGGGATACGCAGTATTTT	CASSVATGDTQYF
16	once	TRBJ2-2	TRBV29-1	TRBD2	TGCAGCGTTGGAGATTCTAGCGGGAGAAGGGGCGGGGAGCTGTTTTTT	CSVGDSSGRRGGELFF
15	NA	TRBJ2-1	TRBV12-3/TRBV12-4	NA	TGTGCCAGCAGTTCCGCAAGCGGCAACTACAATGAGCAGTTCTTC	CASSSASGNYNEQFF
15	few	TRBJ2-4	TRBV7-2	NA	TGTGCCAGCAGCCCCCACAGTCTAGCCAAAAACATTCAGTACTTC	CASSPHSLAKNIQYF
14	NA	TRBJ2-5	TRBV13	NA	TGTGCCAGCAGTATGTTCGGATCGATCTACAAGCAGTACTTC	CASSMFGSIYKQYF
12	few	TRBJ2-1	TRBV20-1	NA	TGCAGTGCCGCGGGCTCCTACAATGAGCAGTTCTTC	CSAAGSYNEQFF
13	NA	TRBJ2-5	TRBV27	TRBD2	TGTGCCAGCAGTCCCAGGACTAGCGGGACCCAGTACTTC	CASSPRTSGTQYF
13	NA	TRBJ2-3	TRBV20-1	NA	TGCAGTGCCTCACAGAGAGTTCAAGATACGCAGTATTTT	CSASQRVQDTQYF
17	few	TRBJ2-3	TRBV29-1	TRBD2	TGCAGCGTTTCTGTTCCCCTAACTAGCGGGATCACAGATACGCAGTATTTT	CSVSVPLTSGITDTQYF
12	NA	TRBJ2-7	TRBV20-1	NA	TGCAGTGCTAGCAGCGACTACTACGAGCAGTACTTC	CSASSDYYEQYF
13	NA	TRBJ1-2	TRBV29-1	TRBD1	TGCAGCGTAGAAAACAGGGGGCTAAATGGCTACACCTTC	CSVENRGLNGYTF
15	NA	TRBJ2-1	TRBV2	TRBD2	TGTGCCAGCAGGGCTAGCGGGACCCCATACAATGAGCAGTTCTTC	CASRASGTPYNEQFF
13	NA	TRBJ2-7	TRBV28	TRBD1	TGTGCCACCCCAGGACAGGGTCCCCACGAGCAGTACTTC	CATPGQGPHEQYF
14	many	TRBJ2-3	TRBV12-3/TRBV12-4	NA	TGTGCCAGCAGTTTGTTGGGTAGCACAGATACGCAGTATTTT	CASSLLGSTDTQYF
12	few	TRBJ2-2	TRBV29-1	NA	TGCAGCGGAGAACAGGGTCCCGGGGAGCTGTTTTTT	CSGEQGPGELFF
14	once	TRBJ2-7	TRBV5-1	NA	TGCGCCAGCAAAGACGGAACAAGCTCCTACGAGCAGTACTTC	CASKDGTSSYEQYF
18	NA	TRBJ1-2	TRBV20-1	NA	TGCAGTGCTAGTTCGGATATCTCCCTAGACAGTCCCCACTATGGCTACACCTTC	CSASSDISLDSPHYGYTF
16	NA	TRBJ2-7	TRBV5-1	TRBD1	TGCGCCAGCAGCTCCGCCATACAGGGGGCGGGCTACGAGCAGTACTTC	CASSSAIQGAGYEQYF
13	NA	TRBJ1-5	TRBV6-5	NA	TGTGCCTGCAGTCCCGGGCTGAATCAGCCCCAGCATTTT	CACSPGLNQPQHF